A single sample is the source of the 2 T cell receptor beta chains below, sequenced in a study of cytomegalovirus exposure and HLA in healthy donors. PCR involved 60 Vbeta and 13 Jbeta primers. Produced via immunoSEQ multiplex PCR; TCRdb's table is partial and in-frame only. The repertoire includes around 180,000 clones, over 80% of them detected once, and 1.2% sits in the top ten. The sequenced sample consisted of PBMCs. The source of these receptors is a boy between 2 and 10 years old in good health and CMV-seronegative.

This clone was observed a single time. The chain couples TRBV27 to TRBJ2-1, with a possible D match to TRBD2 (5 bases). Germline V lookup: CDR1 MNHEY, CDR2 SMNVEV (reference sequence). V shed 3 bases and J shed 5 bases, with 8 bases lying between them. The CDR3 contains 13 residues. The CDR3: CASSFRENNEQFF. CDR3 DNA sequence: TGTGCCAGCAGTTTTAGGGAGAACAATGAGCAGTTCTTC.

This chain uses TRBV19 with TRBJ2-5; 9 bases map to TRBD2. This CDR3 spans 16 amino acids. J was trimmed by 5 bases and V by 1 base; bases with no gene match: 8. Germline-derived CDR1 and CDR2 are LNHDA and SQIVND (reference sequence). The CDR3 nucleotides read TGTGCCAGTAGTATAGCAAAGACTAGCGGAGAGGAGACCCAGTACTTC. This encodes CASSIAKTSGEETQYF.